The clone carrying this TCR beta chain was counted between two and nine times. The antigen is undetermined. In TCRdb, the RACE reads were re-called with MiXCR into one record per CDR3 protein. This table has 300,000 to 400,000 distinct CDR3 sequences, approximately 6.9% appearing once. The data belong to a study of human T cells and chemical hapten exposure. At the level of the study: Alopecia areata, totalis or universalis affected patients, mainly female. Findings and limits, study-wide: While controls formed fewer of them, expanded TCRs formed significantly more large CDR3 similarity clusters. Donors in the study had alopecia, meaning their immune response may differ from healthy people's.

Time point of the sample: patch test 1, 2 weeks after DPC sensitization. The treatment is: therapeutic diphenylcyclopropenone sensitization with weekly scalp DPC. The authors extracted total RNA from unfractionated whole blood. Sequences were derived from whole blood, sampled in connection with sensitization to the hapten diphenylcyclopropenone (DPC). This clonotype was obtained from a young woman with alopecia areata. Some clones in this sample may be carry-over from other donors' samples.

CDR3 DNA sequence: TGTGCCAGCAGCACTCATAAAACAGGAGACATTCATCAGCCCCAGCATTTT. Its protein product is CASSTHKTGDIHQPQHF. The chain carries TRBV6-4 and TRBJ1-5; the D gene is possibly TRBD1 (5 bases). V gave up 6 bases and J gave up 5 bases, with 23 bases separating them. The germline V gene encodes CDR1 MRHNA and CDR2 SNTAGT. The CDR3 contains 17 residues.